These 30 T cell receptor beta chains were all obtained from the same sample, sequenced in a study of blood T cells in healthy people across ages. A sample-barcoded 5' primer and a J-beta primer mix were used in a second PCR of about 7 to 12 cycles. TCRdb reprocessed the 5' RACE reads with MiXCR, giving one entry per CDR3 protein. Counted here are roughly 900,000 distinct CDR3 sequences, less than 35% occurring once; the ten biggest clones make up approximately 15%. Sequencing was performed on blood. Receptors originate from an elderly woman in good health.

The genes are TRBV20-1 and TRBJ2-1; weak D call: TRBD2 (6 bases). V was cut by 1 base and J by 13 bases, with 23 bases left in between. The CDR3 has 15 amino acids. Germline V CDR1 and CDR2: DFQATT, SNEGSKA (reference sequence). The CDR3 nucleotides read TGCAGTGCTAGAGGCGGGGCCCAAAGGGCAGAGACCCAGTTCTTC. As protein: CSARGGAQRAETQFF.

This clonotype was observed a handful of times. V gene TRBV11-3 combines with J gene TRBJ2-4, with D perhaps matching TRBD1 (6 bases). The germline V and J ends were trimmed by 4 bases and 6 bases, with 10 bases remaining between them. The CDR3 extends over 13 amino acids. Per germline, CDR1 SGHNT and CDR2 YENEEA. The CDR3 DNA reads TGTGCCAGCAGCTCCCGGACAGTAAACATTCAGTACTTC. Translation: CASSSRTVNIQYF. The entire variable domain, with the rest obtained from reference TRBV11-3 and TRBJ2-4, is as follows: EAGVVQSPRYKIIEKKQPVAFWCNPISGHNTLYWYLQNLGQGPELLIRYENEEAVDDSQLPKDRFSAERLKGVDSTLKIQPAELGDSAVYLCASSSRTVNIQYFGAGTRLSVL.

The chain uses TRBV9 and TRBJ2-3; TRBD1 or TRBD2 may be the D gene (5 bases each). This CDR3 is 15 amino acids long. V was shortened by 4 bases and J by 8 bases, with 20 bases between the two germline ends. Germline-derived CDR1 and CDR2 are SGDLS and YYNGEE. The CDR3 here is CASSIFGTSGVTQYF. CDR3 bases: TGTGCCAGCAGCATATTCGGGACCAGTGGGGTTACGCAGTATTTT.

This clonotype was seen repeatedly, ten times or more. This chain uses TRBV4-3 with TRBJ1-2; D is uncertain. V dropped 2 bases and J dropped 0 bases, with 10 bases sitting between them. The germline gives CDR1 LGHNA, CDR2 YSLEER. This CDR3 contains 15 residues. This chain's CDR3 is CASSQSRNTNYGYTF. The CDR3 region has the DNA TGCGCCAGCAGCCAATCGAGGAACACTAACTATGGCTACACCTTC.

This clonotype was observed at least ten times. This chain uses TRBV20-1 with TRBJ2-1; 7 bases map to TRBD2. V was pared by 5 bases and J by 8 bases, with 12 bases of the junction left unmatched. Germline assignment: CDR1 DFQATT and CDR2 SNEGSKA (reference sequence). The length of the CDR3 is 14 residues. CDR3: CSALDPLALDEQFF. CDR3 nucleotides: TGCAGTGCTCTCGACCCACTAGCGTTGGATGAGCAGTTCTTC.

This clonotype appeared a few times. This chain uses TRBV28 with TRBJ2-2, with D perhaps matching TRBD1 or TRBD2 (6 bases each). Germline V gives CDR1 MDHEN, CDR2 SYDVKM. The CDR3 sequence is 17 residues long. V was shortened by 7 bases and J by 0 bases, with 18 bases between the two germline ends. CDR3 bases: TGTGCCAGCACGCCGTCTGGAGGGACACCGAACACCGGGGAGCTGTTTTTT. Protein: CASTPSGGTPNTGELFF. The full variable domain, rest sourced from reference TRBV28 and TRBJ2-2, is DVKVTQSSRYLVKRTGEKVFLECVQDMDHENMFWYRQDPGLGLRLIYFSYDVKMKEKGDIPEGYSVSREKKERFSLILESASTNQTSMYLCASTPSGGTPNTGELFFGEGSRLTVL.

This clonotype was detected many times. V gene TRBV6-5 combines with J gene TRBJ2-7; D is ambiguous. The ends were cut back, 6 bases at V and 11 bases at J, with 14 bases in the middle. CDR3 length: 11 residues. Per the germline V gene, CDR1 is MNHEY and CDR2 is SVGAGI. This CDR3 reads CASRAAFLEYF. The CDR3 DNA reads TGTGCCAGCAGAGCAGCCTTCTTAGAGTACTTC.

This sequence joins TRBV7-9 and TRBJ2-3, with D perhaps TRBD1 or TRBD2 (5 bases each). CDR1 is SEHNR and CDR2 is FQNEAQ in the germline V gene (reference sequence). The CDR3 runs 17 residues. Trimming left V 5 bases short and J 4 bases short, with 22 bases between. CDR3 region: CASSPTLGGMAADTQYF. For the CDR3, the DNA is TGTGCCAGCAGCCCGACCCTTGGGGGAATGGCCGCAGATACGCAGTATTTT.

This clonotype has a handful of counts. This sequence joins TRBV29-1 and TRBJ1-2; D might be TRBD1 (6 bases). Trimming stripped 4 bases from V and 4 bases from J, with 19 bases between. CDR1 and CDR2 from the germline V gene are SQVTM and ANQGSEA. The CDR3 covers 15 residues. DNA of the CDR3: TGCAGCGTTGGGGCGGGGGGGCGAACGGGCTATGGCTACACCTTC. Its protein product is CSVGAGGRTGYGYTF.

This chain connects TRBV20-1 to TRBJ1-6; D remains ambiguous. The germline V gene encodes CDR1 DFQATT and CDR2 SNEGSKA (reference sequence). The V end was cut by 0 bases, the J end by 7 bases, with 13 bases between. The CDR3 runs 15 residues. CDR3: CSARDRLLRNSPLHF. The CDR3 bases are TGCAGTGCTAGAGATAGACTCCTACGAAATTCACCCCTCCACTTT.

This clonotype was seen a few times. The chain has TRBV20-1 and TRBJ1-5; D might be TRBD1 (6 bases). The CDR3 spans 15 residues. The germline gives CDR1 DFQATT, CDR2 SNEGSKA (reference sequence). The V end was cut by 7 bases, the J end by 6 bases, with 22 bases between. This chain's CDR3 is CSVRGGAGLRQPQHF. DNA of the CDR3: TGCAGTGTCAGGGGAGGGGCTGGGTTGCGTCAGCCCCAGCATTTT.

Only a few counts were recorded for this clonotype. The rearrangement uses TRBV28 and TRBJ1-4, with TRBD1 matching over 9 bases. Per germline, CDR1 MDHEN and CDR2 SYDVKM. The CDR3 is 14 amino acids. V lost 2 bases, J lost 11 bases, and 6 bases stayed unmatched. The CDR3, as DNA: TGTGCCAGCAGTTTAGGGGGGACAGGGACGAAACTGTTTTTT. Amino acid sequence: CASSLGGTGTKLFF.

Of note for this clonotype: This may be a read error: a much more frequent sequence differs by one nucleotide. CDR3 nucleotide sequence: TGTGCCAGCAGGTACAAGGGGACCCTCTACGAGCAGTACTTC. It codes for CASRYKGTLYEQYF. The chain employs TRBV6-2 or TRBV6-3 and TRBJ2-7, with D perhaps TRBD1 or TRBD2 (5 bases each). Germline CDR1 MNHEY, CDR2 SVGEGT. With 6 bases removed from V and 3 bases from J, the gap between germline ends came to 15 bases. The CDR3 consists of 14 residues.

This clonotype appeared many times. The CDR3 is CASSQVLTNTEAFF. The CDR3 nucleotides are TGCGCCAGCAGCCAAGTTCTTACGAACACTGAAGCTTTCTTT. This chain joins TRBV4-3 and TRBJ1-1; D remains ambiguous. The germline V gene has CDR1 LGHNA and CDR2 YSLEER. CDR3 length equals 14 residues. Deletions cut 1 base from V and 1 base from J, with 7 bases between.

The V call is TRBV4-2, the J call TRBJ1-1, with D perhaps matching TRBD1 (6 bases). The CDR3 runs to 15 residues. The germline V gene has CDR1 LGHNA and CDR2 YNFKEQ. V was cut by 4 bases and J by 1 base, with 13 bases left in between. The CDR3 region is CASSRVRGGNTEAFF. The CDR3 DNA sequence: TGTGCCAGCAGCCGAGTCAGGGGAGGGAACACTGAAGCTTTCTTT.

There are a few counts of this clonotype. This chain connects TRBV7-8 to TRBJ2-1, with D tentatively TRBD1 or TRBD2 (6 bases each). Trimming left V 1 base short and J 8 bases short, with 21 bases between. Germline CDR1 and CDR2: SGHVS and FQNEAQ. The CDR3 runs 17 residues. For the CDR3, the DNA is TGTGCCAGCAGCTTAGTCATCCGGCTCGTGGGGGGCCATGAGCAGTTCTTC. Protein product: CASSLVIRLVGGHEQFF.

This clonotype was counted between two and nine times. A much larger clone is a single base away; this may be a read error. This chain connects TRBV6-5 to TRBJ2-5; 9 bases line up with TRBD2. Unmatched junction bases numbered 18, after V lost 5 bases and J lost 11 bases. Germline CDR1 and CDR2: MNHEY and SVGAGI. CDR3 length: 16 residues. The DNA for the CDR3 is TGTGCCAGCAGTCTCTCGGCGGGGGGGAACTACAATGAGCAGTACTTC. Protein product: CASSLSAGGNYNEQYF.

The J gene is TRBJ1-4, the V gene TRBV30; 9 bases fit TRBD1. The CDR3 contains 14 residues. The germline CDR1 and CDR2 sequences are GTSNPN and SVGIG (reference sequence). After removal of 3 bases from V and 8 bases from J, the junction contained 7 bases not matched to a gene. This CDR3 is CAWSPGQGGEKLFF. DNA for the CDR3: TGTGCCTGGAGCCCGGGACAGGGAGGCGAAAAACTGTTTTTT.

The V gene is TRBV7-6, the J gene TRBJ2-5; D uncertain. CDR1 SGHVS and CDR2 FNYEAQ come from the germline V gene. With 7 bases removed from V and 4 bases from J, the gap between germline ends came to 25 bases. There are 17 residues in the CDR3. CDR3 sequence (DNA): TGTGCCAGCAACACTCCGAGCCCAGCTTCCGGCGGAGAGACCCAGTACTTC. Translated: CASNTPSPASGGETQYF.

This chain links TRBV29-1 with TRBJ2-1; TRBD1 aligns across 7 bases. Germline CDR1 and CDR2: SQVTM and ANQGSEA. Trimming at V came to 3 bases and at J to 7 bases, leaving 12 bases not matched to a gene. This CDR3 region has 15 residues. The CDR3 sequence is CSVENTLTGRNEQFF. The CDR3 bases are TGCAGCGTTGAGAATACGTTGACAGGGCGGAATGAGCAGTTCTTC.

In this sample, this clonotype turned up many times. V and J are TRBV7-2 and TRBJ2-7; 9 bases line up with TRBD1. Germline CDR1 and CDR2: SGHTA and FQGNSA. V shed 1 base, J shed 5 bases, and the junction held 3 bases outside the gene matches. The CDR3 consists of 14 residues. The CDR3 protein is CASSLDRGRDEQYF. Written as DNA, the CDR3 is TGTGCCAGCAGCTTAGACAGGGGGCGAGACGAGCAGTACTTC. The variable domain in full, with the rest retrieved from reference TRBV7-2 and TRBJ2-7, is GAGVSQSPSNKVTEKGKDVELRCDPISGHTALYWYRQSLGQGLEFLIYFQGNSAPDKSGLPSDRFSAERTGGSVSTLTIQRTQQEDSAVYLCASSLDRGRDEQYFGPGTRLTVT.

Points on this clonotype: This may be a read error: a much more frequent sequence differs by one nucleotide. The rearrangement joins TRBV20-1 to TRBJ1-5; the D gene is possibly TRBD1 (5 bases). Germline CDR1 and CDR2: DFQATT and SNEGSKA (reference sequence). This CDR3 spans 14 amino acids. Here the CDR3 reads CGATLGGSNQPQHF. The CDR3 DNA is TGCGGTGCCACCCTGGGGGGGAGCAATCAGCCCCAGCATTTT.

This clonotype was counted many times. The CDR3, as DNA: TGTGCCAGCAGTTACTCTACCTTAAGACCGAAGCAGTACTTC. Amino acid sequence: CASSYSTLRPKQYF. V is TRBV6-2 or TRBV6-3 and J is TRBJ2-7, with D unresolved. The CDR3 runs 14 residues. Trimming removed 0 bases at V and 8 bases at J, with 14 bases between. Germline V gives CDR1 MNHEY, CDR2 SVGEGT.

This clonotype was seen many times. This chain links TRBV7-2 with TRBJ2-7; TRBD1 aligns across 8 bases. This CDR3 has 15 residues. Germline loops: CDR1 SGHTA, CDR2 FQGNSA. The V and J ends lost 5 bases and 2 bases, in that order; junction bases with no gene match: 8. Here the CDR3 DNA reads TGTGCCAGCAGCGGATGGGGGACAGGCACCTACGAGCAGTACTTC. This translates into CASSGWGTGTYEQYF.

The CDR3 region is CASSPPTFSGNTIYF. As DNA, the CDR3 is TGTGCCAGCAGCCCACCCACCTTCTCTGGAAACACCATATATTTT. The rearrangement uses TRBV7-2 and TRBJ1-3; D not certain. CDR1 is SGHTA, CDR2 FQGNSA, per germline. V lost 5 bases, J lost 0 bases, and 11 bases lay in between. This CDR3 is 15 amino acids long.

This clonotype showed up many times. This chain connects TRBV6-5 to TRBJ2-7, with D perhaps matching TRBD2 (6 bases). Germline CDR1 MNHEY, CDR2 SVGAGI. The germline V and J ends were trimmed by 7 bases and 2 bases, with 18 bases remaining between them. The CDR3 is 15 amino acids. This chain's CDR3 is CASNRGGSPAYEQYF. CDR3 nucleotides: TGTGCCAGCAACCGAGGAGGGAGTCCAGCCTACGAGCAGTACTTC.

Details on this clonotype: A much larger clonotype is one base distant, so this may be a read error. V usage is TRBV4-3 and J usage is TRBJ1-2; maybe TRBD1 (5 bases). Trimming shortened V by 4 bases and J by 7 bases, and 19 bases separated the two germline ends. This CDR3 contains 15 residues. CDR1 is LGHNA, CDR2 YSLEER, per germline. The CDR3 sequence is CASSPGGEGFGGYTF. For the CDR3, the DNA is TGCGCCAGCAGCCCCGGGGGTGAGGGCTTCGGTGGCTACACCTTC.

As to this clonotype: Given a much more abundant clone one base away, this may be a read error. The V and J genes are TRBV20-1 and TRBJ1-6; 8 bases align to TRBD1. The germline V gene has CDR1 DFQATT and CDR2 SNEGSKA (reference sequence). This CDR3 is 14 amino acids long. CDR3 protein: CSANPGTGSGPPHF. The CDR3 DNA follows: TGCAGTGCAAACCCCGGGACAGGCAGCGGACCCCCCCACTTT.

This clonotype was counted ten times or more. The chain carries TRBV3-1 and TRBJ2-3; weak D call: TRBD2 (6 bases). Germline CDR1 reads LGHDT; CDR2 reads YNNKEL (reference sequence). This CDR3 contains 16 residues. V shed 1 base and J shed 6 bases, with 17 bases lying between them. CDR3 DNA sequence: TGTGCCAGCAGCCAAGGAGCTTTGATGGGGGGTGATACGCAGTATTTT. Translation gives CASSQGALMGGDTQYF.

This clonotype was recorded at least ten times. The gene calls are TRBV2 and TRBJ1-1, with unresolved D. V was shortened by 3 bases and J by 0 bases, with 11 bases between the two germline ends. CDR3 size: 15 residues. CDR1 and CDR2 (germline): SNHLY, FYNNEI. CDR3 sequence (DNA): TGTGCCAGCAGTGAGGAGGCGAGGGTGAACACTGAAGCTTTCTTT. Amino acid sequence: CASSEEARVNTEAFF. Combining the CDR3 with reference TRBV2 and TRBJ1-1 gives the whole variable domain EPEVTQTPSHQVTQMGQEVILRCVPISNHLYFYWYRQILGQKVEFLVSFYNNEISEKSEIFDDQFSVERPDGSNFTLKIRSTKLEDSAMYFCASSEEARVNTEAFFGQGTRLTVV.